This T cell receptor beta chain came from a study of blood T cell repertoires in COVID-19. Whole-study context: COVID-19 samples, acute and convalescent, were from the United States, Italy and Spain. T cells, B-cell-depleted T cells, or PBMCs provided the cDNA or gDNA that served as material.

Followed longitudinally, the Seattle patients had been enrolled during active infection. The sample holds a few counts of this clone. V shed 5 bases and J 0 bases; nucleotides not matched to a gene: 10. CDR3 length: 18 amino acids. From germline, CDR1 is SGHVS and CDR2 FQNEAQ. In the original analysis: The authors estimated nucleated cell counts from reference gene primer amplification. The data were produced by immunoSEQ multiplex PCR, yet TCRdb's version contains in-frame clones alone and is incomplete. V and J calls and clone size are given by that table; D and trimming were obtained from the DNA. The table lists fewer than 200,000 clones, roughly 85% of them singletons.

The sequencing sample was made of peripheral blood. The chain links TRBV7-8 to TRBJ1-1, with 12 bases matching TRBD1. The TCR was taken from a woman in her sixties or seventies with COVID-19, enrolled during active disease. This CDR3 reads CASSRPSGTGGLNTEAFF. For the CDR3, the DNA is TGTGCCAGCAGCCGACCGTCCGGGACAGGGGGCTTGAACACTGAAGCTTTCTTT.